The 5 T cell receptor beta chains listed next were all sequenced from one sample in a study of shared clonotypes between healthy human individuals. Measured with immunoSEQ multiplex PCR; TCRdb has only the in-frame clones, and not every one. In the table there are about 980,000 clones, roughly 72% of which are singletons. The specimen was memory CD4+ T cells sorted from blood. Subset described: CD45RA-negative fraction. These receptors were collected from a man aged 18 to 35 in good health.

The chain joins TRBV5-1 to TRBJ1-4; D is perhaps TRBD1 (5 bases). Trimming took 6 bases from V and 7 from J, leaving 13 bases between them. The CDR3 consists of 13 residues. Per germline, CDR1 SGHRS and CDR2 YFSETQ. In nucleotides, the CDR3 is TGCGCCAGCAAGAGAAAGGGGACTGAAAAACTGTTTTTT. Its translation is CASKRKGTEKLFF.

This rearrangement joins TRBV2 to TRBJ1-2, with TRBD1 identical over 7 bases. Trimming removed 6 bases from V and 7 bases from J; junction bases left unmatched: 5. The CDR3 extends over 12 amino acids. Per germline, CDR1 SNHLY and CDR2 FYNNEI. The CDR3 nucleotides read TGTGCCAGCAGCGGCGGACAGGCTGGCTACACCTTC. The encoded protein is CASSGGQAGYTF.

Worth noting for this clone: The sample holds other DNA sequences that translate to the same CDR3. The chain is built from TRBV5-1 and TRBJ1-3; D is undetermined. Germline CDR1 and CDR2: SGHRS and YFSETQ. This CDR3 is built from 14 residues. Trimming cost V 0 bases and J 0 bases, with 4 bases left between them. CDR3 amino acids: CASSLGHSGNTIYF. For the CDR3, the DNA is TGCGCCAGCAGCTTGGGGCACTCTGGAAACACCATATATTTT.

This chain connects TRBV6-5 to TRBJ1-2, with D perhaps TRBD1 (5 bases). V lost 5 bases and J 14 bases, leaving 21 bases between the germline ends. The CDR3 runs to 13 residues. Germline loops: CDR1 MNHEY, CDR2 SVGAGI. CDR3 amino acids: CASSDRGAGRRTF. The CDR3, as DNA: TGTGCCAGCAGTGACCGCGGGGCCGGTCGTCGGACCTTC.

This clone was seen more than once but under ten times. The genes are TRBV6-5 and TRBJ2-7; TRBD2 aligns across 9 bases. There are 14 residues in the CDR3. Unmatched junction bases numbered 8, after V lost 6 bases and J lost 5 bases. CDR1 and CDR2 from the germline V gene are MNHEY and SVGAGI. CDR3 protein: CASRQGLAFHEQYF. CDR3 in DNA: TGTGCCAGCAGGCAGGGACTAGCTTTCCACGAGCAGTACTTC.